The T cell receptor (beta chain) described here comes from a study of blood T cell repertoires in COVID-19. The CDR3 is 15 residues long. Per the germline V gene, CDR1 is KGHSH and CDR2 is LQKENI. With 4 bases removed from V and 3 bases from J, the gap between germline ends came to 13 bases. In the authors' workflow: The assay estimated nucleated cells by amplifying reference gene primers. Sequencing was performed with immunoSEQ multiplex PCR; in TCRdb, only in-frame clones are kept and a portion is missing. For V, J and clone size, that table is used; D and trimming come from the DNA. The profile covers under 300,000 clones, with more than 65% appearing a single time and around 1.5% taken by the ten largest.

Sequencing was carried out using peripheral blood. The rearrangement joins TRBV18 to TRBJ1-5; D remains unclear. This receptor was taken from a middle-aged woman who had recovered from COVID-19. CDR3 in DNA: TGTGCCAGCTCACAAAACAGTGAATTCAATCAGCCCCAGCATTTT. This encodes CASSQNSEFNQPQHF. The complete variable domain, with remaining parts taken from reference TRBV18 and TRBJ1-5, reads NAGVMQNPRHLVRRRGQEARLRCSPMKGHSHVYWYRQLPEEGLKFMVYLQKENIIDESGMPKERFSAEFPKEGPSILRIQQVVRGDSAAYFCASSQNSEFNQPQHFGDGTRLSIL.